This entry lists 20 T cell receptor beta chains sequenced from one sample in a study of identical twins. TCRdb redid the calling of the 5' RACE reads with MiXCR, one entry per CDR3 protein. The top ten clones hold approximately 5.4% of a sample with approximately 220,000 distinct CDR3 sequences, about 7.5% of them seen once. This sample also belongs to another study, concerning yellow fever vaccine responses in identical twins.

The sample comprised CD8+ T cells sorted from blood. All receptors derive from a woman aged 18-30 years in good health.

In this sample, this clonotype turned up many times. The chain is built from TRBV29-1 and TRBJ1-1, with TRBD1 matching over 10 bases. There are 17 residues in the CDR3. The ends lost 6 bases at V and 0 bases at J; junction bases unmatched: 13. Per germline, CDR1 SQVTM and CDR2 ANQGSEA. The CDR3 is CSVATGTGALVNTEAFF. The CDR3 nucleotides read TGCAGCGTGGCGACCGGGACAGGGGCGCTAGTGAACACTGAAGCTTTCTTT.

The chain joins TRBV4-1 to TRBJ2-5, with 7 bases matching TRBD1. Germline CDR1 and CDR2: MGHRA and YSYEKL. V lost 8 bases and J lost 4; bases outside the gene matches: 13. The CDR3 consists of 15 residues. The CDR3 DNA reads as TGCGCCAGCGCCTACGGGATAGGGGGCTTAGAGACCCAGTACTTC. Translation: CASAYGIGGLETQYF.

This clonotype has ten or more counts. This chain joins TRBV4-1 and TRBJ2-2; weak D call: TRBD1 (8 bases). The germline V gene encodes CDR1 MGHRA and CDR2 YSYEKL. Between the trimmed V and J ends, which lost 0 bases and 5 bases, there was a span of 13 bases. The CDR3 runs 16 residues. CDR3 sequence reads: CASSQENRGGTGELFF. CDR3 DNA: TGCGCCAGCAGCCAAGAAAACAGGGGGGGAACCGGGGAGCTGTTTTTT.

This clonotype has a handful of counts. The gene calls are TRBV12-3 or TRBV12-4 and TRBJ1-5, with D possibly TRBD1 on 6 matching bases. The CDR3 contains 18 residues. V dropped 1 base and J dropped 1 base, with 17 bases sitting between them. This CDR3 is CASSLVGLQGGSNQPQHF. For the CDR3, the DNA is TGTGCCAGCAGTTTAGTGGGTCTACAGGGAGGAAGCAATCAGCCCCAGCATTTT.

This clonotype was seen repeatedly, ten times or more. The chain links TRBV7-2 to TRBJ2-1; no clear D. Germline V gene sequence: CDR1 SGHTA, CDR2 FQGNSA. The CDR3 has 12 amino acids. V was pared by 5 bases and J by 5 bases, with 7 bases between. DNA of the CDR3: TGTGCCAGCAGCCCCCGCCACAATGAGCAGTTCTTC. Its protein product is CASSPRHNEQFF.

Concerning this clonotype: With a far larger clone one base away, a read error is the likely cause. This CDR3 is CASSLGRNTGAFF. Here the CDR3 DNA reads TGTGCCAGCAGTTTGGGCCGGAACACTGGAGCTTTCTTT. This chain joins TRBV12-3 or TRBV12-4 and TRBJ1-1, with D unresolved. The CDR3 contains 13 residues.

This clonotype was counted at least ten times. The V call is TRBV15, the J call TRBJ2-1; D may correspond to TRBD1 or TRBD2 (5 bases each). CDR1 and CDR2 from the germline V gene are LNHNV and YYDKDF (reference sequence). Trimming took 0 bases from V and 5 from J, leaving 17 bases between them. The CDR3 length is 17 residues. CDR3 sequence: CATSRDLRDRWNNEQFF. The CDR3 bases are TGTGCCACCAGCAGAGATCTTAGGGACCGCTGGAACAATGAGCAGTTCTTC.

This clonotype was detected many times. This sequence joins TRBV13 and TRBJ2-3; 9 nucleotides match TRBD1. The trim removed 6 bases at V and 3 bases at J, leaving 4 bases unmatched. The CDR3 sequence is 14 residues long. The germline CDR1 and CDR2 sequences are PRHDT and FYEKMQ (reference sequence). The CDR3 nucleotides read TGTGCCAGCAGTTCCGGGACAGGGACAGATACGCAGTATTTT. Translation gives CASSSGTGTDTQYF.

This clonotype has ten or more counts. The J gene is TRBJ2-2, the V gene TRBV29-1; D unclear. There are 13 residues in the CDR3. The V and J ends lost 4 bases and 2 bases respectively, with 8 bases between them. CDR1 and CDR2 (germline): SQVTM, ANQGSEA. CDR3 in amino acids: CSVGTINTGELFF. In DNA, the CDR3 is TGCAGCGTTGGAACAATTAACACCGGGGAGCTGTTTTTT.

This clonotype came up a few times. CDR3 coding DNA: TGTGCCAGCAGTCGGGACAGGGAATTTATCACTGAAGCTTTCTTT. Its protein product is CASSRDREFITEAFF. The rearrangement joins TRBV6-2 or TRBV6-3 to TRBJ1-1; 9 bases line up with TRBD1. V was pared by 5 bases and J by 4 bases, with 8 bases of the junction left unmatched. Germline lookup yields CDR1 MNHEY and CDR2 SVGEGT. CDR3 length: 15 amino acids.

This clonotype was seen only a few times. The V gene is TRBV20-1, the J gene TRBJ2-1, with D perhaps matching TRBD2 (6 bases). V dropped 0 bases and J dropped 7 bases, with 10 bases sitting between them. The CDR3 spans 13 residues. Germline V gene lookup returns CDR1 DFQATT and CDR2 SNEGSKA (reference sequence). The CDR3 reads CSARDLAMNEQFF. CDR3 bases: TGCAGTGCTAGAGACCTAGCGATGAATGAGCAGTTCTTC.

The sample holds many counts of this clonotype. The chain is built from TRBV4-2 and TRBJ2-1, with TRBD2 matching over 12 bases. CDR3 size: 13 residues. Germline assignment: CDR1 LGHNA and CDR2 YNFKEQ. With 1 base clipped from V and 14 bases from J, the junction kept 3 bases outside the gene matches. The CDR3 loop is CASSQGLAGVKFF. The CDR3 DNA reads TGTGCCAGCAGCCAAGGACTAGCGGGAGTTAAGTTCTTC.

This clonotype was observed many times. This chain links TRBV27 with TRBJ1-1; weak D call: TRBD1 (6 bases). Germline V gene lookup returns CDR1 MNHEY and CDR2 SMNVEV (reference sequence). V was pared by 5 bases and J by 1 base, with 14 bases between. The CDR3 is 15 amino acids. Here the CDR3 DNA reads TGTGCCAGCAGTCCCGAGACAGGTGGGAACACTGAAGCTTTCTTT. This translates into CASSPETGGNTEAFF.

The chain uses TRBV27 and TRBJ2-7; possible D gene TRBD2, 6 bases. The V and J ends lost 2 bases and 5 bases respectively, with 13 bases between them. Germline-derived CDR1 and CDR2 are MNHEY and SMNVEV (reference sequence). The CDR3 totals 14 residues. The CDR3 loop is CASSLTVSGDEQYF. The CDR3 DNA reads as TGTGCCAGCAGTTTAACTGTTTCGGGGGACGAGCAGTACTTC.

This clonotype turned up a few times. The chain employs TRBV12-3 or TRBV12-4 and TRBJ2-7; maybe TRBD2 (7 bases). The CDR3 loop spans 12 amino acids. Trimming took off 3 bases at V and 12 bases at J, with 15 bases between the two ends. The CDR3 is CASSLGGGAPYF. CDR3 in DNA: TGTGCCAGCAGTTTGGGTGGGGGGGCGCCGTACTTC.

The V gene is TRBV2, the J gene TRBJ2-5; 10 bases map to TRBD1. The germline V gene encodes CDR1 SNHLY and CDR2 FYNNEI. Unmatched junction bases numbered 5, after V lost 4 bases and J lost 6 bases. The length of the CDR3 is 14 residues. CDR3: CASSVGGQGKTQYF. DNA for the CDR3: TGTGCCAGCAGTGTAGGGGGACAGGGGAAGACCCAGTACTTC.

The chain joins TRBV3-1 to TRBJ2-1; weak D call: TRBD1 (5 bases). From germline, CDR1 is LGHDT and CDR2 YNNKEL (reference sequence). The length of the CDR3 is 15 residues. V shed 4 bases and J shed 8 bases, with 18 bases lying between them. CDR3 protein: CASSPFLGAVDEQFF. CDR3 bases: TGTGCCAGCAGCCCGTTCTTAGGGGCGGTGGATGAGCAGTTCTTC.

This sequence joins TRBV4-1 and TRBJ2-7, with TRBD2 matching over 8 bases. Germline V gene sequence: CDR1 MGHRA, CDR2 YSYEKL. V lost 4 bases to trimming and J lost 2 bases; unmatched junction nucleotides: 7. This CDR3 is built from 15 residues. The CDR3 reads CASSPGGVTAYEQYF. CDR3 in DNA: TGCGCCAGCAGCCCCGGGGGGGTAACGGCCTACGAGCAGTACTTC.

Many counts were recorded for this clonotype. This CDR3 is CASSLAERGDTQYF. The CDR3 nucleotides read TGTGCCAGCAGCTTAGCGGAGAGGGGAGATACGCAGTATTTT. V and J are TRBV3-1 and TRBJ2-3, with a tentative D call TRBD2 (6 bases). Per germline, CDR1 LGHDT and CDR2 YNNKEL (reference sequence). This CDR3 is built from 14 residues. V shed 5 bases and J shed 5 bases, with 14 bases lying between them.

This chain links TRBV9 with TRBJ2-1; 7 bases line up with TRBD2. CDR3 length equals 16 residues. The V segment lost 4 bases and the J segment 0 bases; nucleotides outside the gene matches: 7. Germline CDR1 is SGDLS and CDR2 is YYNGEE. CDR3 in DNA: TGTGCCAGCAGCACCTCCGGGACTATCTCCTACAATGAGCAGTTCTTC. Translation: CASSTSGTISYNEQFF.